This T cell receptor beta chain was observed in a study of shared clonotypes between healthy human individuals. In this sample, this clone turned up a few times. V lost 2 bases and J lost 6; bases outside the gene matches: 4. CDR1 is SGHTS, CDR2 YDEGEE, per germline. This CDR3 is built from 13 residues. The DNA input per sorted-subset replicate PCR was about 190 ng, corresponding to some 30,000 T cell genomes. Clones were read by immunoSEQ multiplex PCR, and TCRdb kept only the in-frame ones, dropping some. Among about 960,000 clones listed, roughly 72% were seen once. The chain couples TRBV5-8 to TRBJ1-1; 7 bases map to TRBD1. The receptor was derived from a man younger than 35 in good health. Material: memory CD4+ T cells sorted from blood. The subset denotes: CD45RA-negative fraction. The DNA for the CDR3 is TGTGCCAGCAGCTTAAGGGGGCGAGCTGAAGCTTTCTTT. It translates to CASSLRGRAEAFF.